Listed here are 13 T cell receptor beta chains from one sample, sequenced in a study of beta chain features in type 1 diabetes. The study reverse transcribed the entire isolated RNA, so it sequenced expressed TCRB transcripts. Only in-frame clones appear in the TCRdb table, and some are missing; sequencing was by immunoSEQ multiplex PCR. The table records over 300,000 clones, around 7.6% of them present only once. The material sequenced was central memory CD4+ T cells from blood. The receptors come from a woman aged 18-29 years in good health.

This clone was counted only a few times. The CDR3 is CSVSGTGSPEGLYEQYF. The CDR3 bases are TGCAGCGTGTCGGGGACAGGAAGCCCGGAGGGCCTCTACGAGCAGTACTTC. The chain joins TRBV29-1 to TRBJ2-7, with TRBD1 identical over 8 bases. This CDR3 is built from 17 residues. CDR1 and CDR2 from the germline V gene are SQVTM and ANQGSEA. Germline trimming cut 6 bases from V and 3 bases from J; bases unmatched to any gene: 19.

This clone was detected only a few times. The J gene is TRBJ2-7, the V gene TRBV11-1; 7 bases match TRBD2. V trimming: 5 bases; J trimming: 6 bases; junction bases outside the gene matches: 19. Per the germline V gene, CDR1 is SGHAT and CDR2 is FQDESV (reference sequence). The CDR3 sequence is 17 residues long. CDR3 in DNA: TGTGCCAGCAGCCCCGCAAACTTTGGGACTACCGATTCCGAGCAGTACTTC. Its translation is CASSPANFGTTDSEQYF.

This clone was observed a handful of times. V gene TRBV7-2 combines with J gene TRBJ2-6; no definite D call. Trimming removed 2 bases from V and 0 bases from J, with 8 bases in between. Germline CDR1 reads SGHTA; CDR2 reads FQGNSA. The CDR3 length is 16 residues. CDR3 sequence: CASSLFAISGANVLTF. As DNA, the CDR3 is TGTGCCAGCAGCTTATTTGCAATCTCTGGGGCCAACGTCCTGACTTTC.

Only a few counts were recorded for this clone. This chain uses TRBV7-9 with TRBJ2-7; D perhaps matches TRBD2 (5 bases). Germline V gives CDR1 SEHNR, CDR2 FQNEAQ (reference sequence). V lost 5 bases and J 2 bases, leaving 13 bases between the germline ends. This CDR3 comprises 14 residues. CDR3 residues: CASSPPPGTYEQYF. CDR3 DNA sequence: TGTGCCAGCAGCCCGCCCCCCGGGACCTACGAGCAGTACTTC.

There are a few counts of this clone. CDR3 amino acids: CASRPRLAGVWEQFF. Here the CDR3 DNA reads TGTGCCAGCAGGCCGAGACTAGCGGGAGTATGGGAGCAGTTCTTC. The chain uses TRBV7-9 and TRBJ2-1; TRBD2 matches 12 bases. Germline CDR1 is SEHNR and CDR2 is FQNEAQ (reference sequence). The CDR3 totals 15 residues. V shed 6 bases and J 10 bases; nucleotides not matched to a gene: 10.

The V gene is TRBV5-1, the J gene TRBJ2-5; the match to TRBD2 covers 8 bases. Germline CDR1 SGHRS, CDR2 YFSETQ. This CDR3 is 14 amino acids long. Trimming removed 6 bases from V and 0 bases from J; junction bases left unmatched: 4. The CDR3 region has the DNA TGCGCCAGCAAGTTTAGCGGGGACCAAGAGACCCAGTACTTC. It translates to CASKFSGDQETQYF.

The chain carries TRBV28 and TRBJ2-5; the D call may be TRBD1 or TRBD2 (6 bases each). Germline assignment: CDR1 MDHEN and CDR2 SYDVKM. Between the trimmed V and J ends, which lost 6 bases and 1 base, there was a span of 12 bases. The CDR3 sequence is 14 residues long. CDR3 coding DNA: TGTGCCAGCAGGGGACTGGACAGCCAAGAGACCCAGTACTTC. It yields the protein CASRGLDSQETQYF.

This clone came up a few times. This chain uses TRBV7-2 with TRBJ2-3; 9 bases are shared with TRBD2. V was clipped by 5 bases and J by 2 bases; unmatched bases: 5. The germline CDR1 and CDR2 sequences are SGHTA and FQGNSA. There are 15 residues in the CDR3. The CDR3 nucleotides read TGTGCCAGCAGCAATCTAGCGGGGATCACAGATACGCAGTATTTT. Its protein product is CASSNLAGITDTQYF.

This clone has only a few counts. The rearrangement uses TRBV5-6 and TRBJ2-6, with 8 bases identical to TRBD1. Germline values: CDR1 SGHDT, CDR2 YYEEEE. CDR3 length: 17 residues. Unmatched junction bases numbered 8, after V lost 4 bases and J lost 2 bases. The CDR3 DNA sequence: TGTGCCAGCAGCCAACAGGGGGACTCCACTGGGGCCAACGTCCTGACTTTC. The encoded protein is CASSQQGDSTGANVLTF.

The V gene is TRBV2, the J gene TRBJ1-4, with D hard to call. From germline, CDR1 is SNHLY and CDR2 FYNNEI. The V end lost 7 bases, the J end lost 3 bases, and 12 bases lay between the germline ends. The CDR3 has 14 amino acids. CDR3 residues: CASNMATSNEKLFF. The CDR3 DNA is TGTGCCAGCAATATGGCGACCTCTAATGAAAAACTGTTTTTT.

This clone was seen a few times. The chain couples TRBV5-1 to TRBJ2-5, with D maybe TRBD1 (5 bases). This CDR3 has 13 amino acids. Trimming stripped 4 bases from V and 3 bases from J, with 10 bases between. The germline V gene has CDR1 SGHRS and CDR2 YFSETQ. CDR3 region: CASSETAKETQYF. The CDR3 nucleotides are TGCGCCAGCAGCGAGACAGCGAAAGAGACCCAGTACTTC.

This clone came up a few times. The gene calls are TRBV5-1 and TRBJ1-4; D ambiguous. The V end was cut by 1 base, the J end by 5 bases, with 9 bases between. Germline CDR1 reads SGHRS; CDR2 reads YFSETQ. The CDR3 length is 14 residues. The CDR3 sequence: CASSLNGLNEKLFF. The CDR3 coding sequence is TGCGCCAGCAGCTTGAACGGCTTGAATGAAAAACTGTTTTTT.

This clone has a handful of counts. Distinct nucleotide sequences in the sample also encode this CDR3. The chain combines TRBV28 with TRBJ2-3; 10 bases are a match to TRBD2. CDR3 length: 14 residues. The germline gives CDR1 MDHEN, CDR2 SYDVKM. Trimming removed 6 bases from V and 3 bases from J; junction bases left unmatched: 3. The CDR3 loop reads CASSLAGGTDTQYF. The CDR3 nucleotides are TGTGCCAGCAGCTTAGCGGGAGGAACAGATACGCAGTATTTT. Full variable domain (missing parts from reference TRBV28 and TRBJ2-3): DVKVTQSSRYLVKRTGEKVFLECVQDMDHENMFWYRQDPGLGLRLIYFSYDVKMKEKGDIPEGYSVSREKKERFSLILESASTNQTSMYLCASSLAGGTDTQYFGPGTRLTVL.